This T cell receptor beta chain was recorded in a study of tumor and adjacent non-tumor tissue in lung cancer. A modified ARM-PCR protocol with three rounds of nested PCR amplified TCRbeta. MiXCR, applied by TCRdb to the multiplex PCR reads, yields one record per CDR3 protein. This sample has 55,000 to 75,000 distinct CDR3 sequences, with roughly 56% found just once. The CDR3 sequence is 17 residues long. Trimming shortened V by 0 bases and J by 5 bases, and 20 bases separated the two germline ends. Germline assignment: CDR1 DFQATT and CDR2 SNEGSKA (reference sequence). This clonotype has just a few counts. This sample's RNA came from whole unsorted tissue.

The V gene is TRBV20-1, the J gene TRBJ2-1; a possible D gene is TRBD1 (5 bases). Source material: lung tumor tissue. The clonotype originates from a man aged 50 or older with non-small cell lung cancer. This CDR3 reads CSARDPFGPGINNEQFF. DNA for the CDR3: TGCAGTGCTAGAGATCCGTTTGGGCCAGGGATAAACAATGAGCAGTTCTTC.